The rows below give T cell receptor beta chains drawn from one sample of a study of beta chain features in type 1 diabetes. Assay used: immunoSEQ multiplex PCR; TCRdb lists only in-frame clones, some missing. Of hundreds of thousands of clones in the sample, 10% to 15% are singletons; the top ten hold around 0.015%. The sample taken for sequencing was naive CD4+ T cells from blood. These receptors were collected from a young man in good health. Each CDR3 is given with its conserved first and last residue. The order of the fields is J gene, clone size, V gene, CDR3 protein. Clone size is shown for a subset of rows, as once, few, many or a class of expanded clone.

J gene: .; clone size: few; V gene: TRBV29-1; CDR3 protein: CSAEGVLLYEQYF
J gene: TRBJ2-2; clone size: .; V gene: TRBV4-1; CDR3 protein: CASSPPLGLKAGELFF
J gene: TRBJ2-1; clone size: few; V gene: TRBV29-1; CDR3 protein: CSVGGTSGRGEQFF
J gene: TRBJ2-1; clone size: .; V gene: TRBV11-2; CDR3 protein: CASSLLGSSYNEQFF
J gene: TRBJ2-1; clone size: few; V gene: TRBV30; CDR3 protein: CAWSVAASGNNEQFF
J gene: TRBJ2-7; clone size: few; V gene: TRBV4-3; CDR3 protein: CASSQGLAGGPFSYEQYF
J gene: TRBJ2-1; clone size: .; V gene: TRBV4-2; CDR3 protein: CASRRASGTPRGEQFF
J gene: TRBJ2-7; clone size: .; V gene: TRBV10-3; CDR3 protein: CAISDRAGVAYEQYF
J gene: TRBJ1-2; clone size: .; V gene: TRBV14; CDR3 protein: CASSQGAGANYGYTF
J gene: TRBJ2-1; clone size: few; V gene: TRBV18; CDR3 protein: CASSQRGLSYNEQFF
J gene: TRBJ2-7; clone size: few; V gene: TRBV28; CDR3 protein: CASSRGQGAYEQYF
J gene: TRBJ2-2; clone size: .; V gene: TRBV18; CDR3 protein: CASSPWSTGELFF
J gene: TRBJ2-3; clone size: .; V gene: TRBV7-9; CDR3 protein: CASSPGSTDTQYF
J gene: TRBJ2-2; clone size: few; V gene: TRBV19; CDR3 protein: CASSTTGSANTGELFF
J gene: TRBJ1-6; clone size: .; V gene: TRBV5-1; CDR3 protein: CASSSTGTSPLHF
J gene: TRBJ2-5; clone size: few; V gene: TRBV7-7; CDR3 protein: CASSTTRGGSKETQYF
J gene: TRBJ2-7; clone size: .; V gene: TRBV20-1; CDR3 protein: CSASRVYEQYF
J gene: TRBJ1-2; clone size: few; V gene: TRBV7-2; CDR3 protein: CASSFWSWDRDF
J gene: TRBJ2-7; clone size: .; V gene: TRBV7-2; CDR3 protein: CASSLMRVSSYEQYF
J gene: TRBJ2-2; clone size: .; V gene: TRBV18; CDR3 protein: CASSPRQNTGELFF
J gene: TRBJ1-5; clone size: .; V gene: TRBV28; CDR3 protein: CASSLDGGGHYSNQPQHF
J gene: TRBJ2-1; clone size: few; V gene: TRBV7-8; CDR3 protein: CASNPLAGIGNEQFF